This TCR beta chain was recorded in a study of cytomegalovirus exposure and HLA in healthy donors. Study at large: A prior study identified 117 million unique TCR beta sequences from 200 million or so T cells.

In the case of this clone: Antigen: not known.

The PCR employed 60 Vbeta primers together with 13 Jbeta primers. Assay: immunoSEQ multiplex PCR; the TCRdb copy retains only in-frame clones and omits some. The sample carries fewer than 150,000 clones, 60% to 85% recorded once. Study-level results: Rare TCR sequences dominated, though some public TCRs recurred in many donors. Approximately 160 TCR beta chains were listed as cytomegalovirus-associated. With later analysis, a missense DCLRE1C variant became linked to TCR beta V- and J-gene trimming.

V lost 0 bases to trimming and J lost 1 base, with 10 bases between them. From germline, CDR1 is GTSNPN and CDR2 SVGIG (reference sequence). The CDR3 totals 16 residues. J is TRBJ2-6 and V is TRBV30; possible D gene TRBD2, 5 bases. The specimen sequenced was PBMCs. The TCR originated in a man aged 18 to 29 in good health and CMV-seronegative. The CDR3 spells CAWSVLRTSGANVLTF. The CDR3 nucleotides are TGTGCCTGGAGTGTACTTAGGACTTCTGGGGCCAACGTCCTGACTTTC.